Following are 25 T cell receptor beta chains from one sample sequenced in a study of blood T cell repertoires in COVID-19. Some clones are missing from TCRdb's copy, which holds only in-frame ones; the method was immunoSEQ multiplex PCR. This table has about 220,000 clones, around 88% appearing once. The sequenced sample consisted of PBMCs or T cells enriched from blood (not recorded which). All receptors derive from a woman aged 45-65 years with acute COVID-19.

This clone came up a few times. This CDR3 reads CASRTTWETQYF. In nucleotides, the CDR3 is TGTGCCAGCAGAACTACCTGGGAGACCCAGTACTTC. The chain links TRBV12-3 or TRBV12-4 to TRBJ2-5; D gene unclear. The CDR3 is made up of 12 amino acids. V lost 6 bases to trimming and J lost 5 bases, with 10 bases between them.

V and J are TRBV7-2 and TRBJ1-2, with 7 bases matching TRBD1. Unmatched junction bases numbered 5, after V lost 5 bases and J lost 2 bases. CDR1 and CDR2 (germline): SGHTA, FQGNSA. The CDR3 is made up of 14 amino acids. CDR3 DNA sequence: TGTGCCAGCAGCCCAGGGACAGACAACTATGGCTACACCTTC. Translating it yields CASSPGTDNYGYTF.

This sequence joins TRBV5-6 and TRBJ1-5; 10 nucleotides align to TRBD1. Germline V CDR1 and CDR2: SGHDT, YYEEEE. J was trimmed by 5 bases and V by 4 bases; bases with no gene match: 6. This CDR3 is built from 15 residues. The chain's CDR3 is CASSKTGGADQPQHF. The CDR3 nucleotides are TGTGCCAGCAGCAAGACAGGGGGCGCGGATCAGCCCCAGCATTTT.

The rearrangement joins TRBV27 to TRBJ1-1; D is ambiguous. The CDR3 contains 14 residues. Germline CDR1 is MNHEY and CDR2 is SMNVEV (reference sequence). V lost 4 bases to trimming and J lost 1 base, with 10 bases between them. The CDR3 bases are TGTGCCAGCAGTTCCCGCCAACAGAACACTGAAGCTTTCTTT. The encoded protein is CASSSRQQNTEAFF.

The rearrangement joins TRBV7-3 to TRBJ2-3, with a tentative D call TRBD1 (6 bases). The CDR3 length is 15 residues. Germline V gene sequence: CDR1 SGHTA, CDR2 FQGTGA. V gave up 2 bases and J gave up 2 bases, with 11 bases separating them. The DNA of the CDR3 is TGTGCCAGCAGCTTAGTCCCAGGGGCCACAGATACGCAGTATTTT. This sequence encodes CASSLVPGATDTQYF. Full variable domain (rest looked up from reference TRBV7-3 and TRBJ2-3): GAGVSQTPSNKVTEKGKYVELRCDPISGHTALYWYRQSLGQGPEFLIYFQGTGAADDSGLPNDRFFAVRPEGSVSTLKIQRTERGDSAVYLCASSLVPGATDTQYFGPGTRLTVL.

The rearrangement links TRBV5-1 to TRBJ2-1; 7 bases line up with TRBD2. From germline, CDR1 is SGHRS and CDR2 YFSETQ. The CDR3 is made up of 16 amino acids. The V segment lost 0 bases and the J segment 0 bases; nucleotides outside the gene matches: 3. The CDR3 nucleotides read TGCGCCAGCAGCTTGGGCGGGAGTCGCTCCTACAATGAGCAGTTCTTC. It specifies CASSLGGSRSYNEQFF.

V is TRBV29-1 and J is TRBJ1-2; D possibly corresponds to TRBD1 (6 bases). CDR1 and CDR2 (germline): SQVTM, ANQGSEA. CDR3 size: 15 residues. Trimming stripped 0 bases from V and 3 bases from J, with 14 bases between. CDR3 DNA sequence: TGCAGCGTTGAAGATTCCCAGGGGAGTGACTATGGCTACACCTTC. Protein sequence: CSVEDSQGSDYGYTF.

This chain joins TRBV18 and TRBJ2-1; D not resolved. The CDR3 consists of 13 residues. V was pared by 3 bases and J by 7 bases, with 10 bases between. CDR1 is KGHSH, CDR2 LQKENI, per germline. CDR3 in DNA: TGTGCCAGCTCACCTCAGGCTGTAAATGAGCAGTTCTTC. Translation gives CASSPQAVNEQFF.

This chain joins TRBV5-1 and TRBJ2-7; D perhaps matches TRBD2 (6 bases). Germline-derived CDR1 and CDR2 are SGHRS and YFSETQ. The CDR3 length is 14 residues. V was trimmed by 3 bases and J by 0 bases, leaving 10 bases between them. CDR3 in amino acids: CASSSASASYEQYF. The CDR3 nucleotides are TGCGCCAGCAGCTCCGCTAGCGCCTCCTACGAGCAGTACTTC.

This clone appeared a few times. The V gene is TRBV12-3 or TRBV12-4, the J gene TRBJ1-6, with 7 bases matching TRBD1. The CDR3 is 12 residues long. Trimming cost V 6 bases and J 10 bases; bases outside gene matches: 3. CDR3 in amino acids: CASSRGDSPLHF. CDR3 bases: TGTGCCAGCAGCAGGGGGGACTCACCCCTCCACTTT.

This chain connects TRBV7-9 to TRBJ1-4, with D tentatively TRBD1 (6 bases). The germline gives CDR1 SEHNR, CDR2 FQNEAQ (reference sequence). The CDR3 loop spans 14 amino acids. V gave up 5 bases and J gave up 6 bases, with 13 bases separating them. As DNA, the CDR3 is TGTGCCAGCAGCCCTTGGACAGCCGATGAAAAACTGTTTTTT. Its translation: CASSPWTADEKLFF.

In its sample, this clone was seen once. This chain links TRBV27 with TRBJ1-1; 7 bases are shared with TRBD1. CDR1 and CDR2 from the germline V gene are MNHEY and SMNVEV (reference sequence). Unmatched junction bases numbered 11, after V lost 8 bases and J lost 11 bases. This CDR3 region has 12 residues. The CDR3 DNA sequence: TGTGCCAGCGGGCACAGGGGAACGGATGCTTTCTTT. It translates to CASGHRGTDAFF.

This chain links TRBV11-2 with TRBJ2-3, with 9 bases matching TRBD2. The trim removed 2 bases at V and 4 bases at J, leaving 4 bases unmatched. The length of the CDR3 is 15 residues. Germline V gene sequence: CDR1 SGHAT, CDR2 FQNNGV. The CDR3 spells CASSLSGRPADTQYF. The CDR3 DNA follows: TGTGCCAGCAGCTTAAGCGGGAGGCCGGCAGATACGCAGTATTTT.

This chain uses TRBV7-2 with TRBJ1-6; D is perhaps TRBD1 (6 bases). This CDR3 spans 18 amino acids. V was clipped by 5 bases and J by 0 bases, with 17 bases between them. CDR1 and CDR2 from the germline V gene are SGHTA and FQGNSA. The CDR3 loop reads CASSARQDLSSYNSPLHF. The CDR3 region has the DNA TGTGCCAGCAGCGCACGACAGGACTTAAGCTCCTATAATTCACCCCTCCACTTT.

The rearrangement links TRBV7-3 to TRBJ2-3; a weak D match, TRBD1 (6 bases). Trimming pared 4 bases from V and 4 bases from J, leaving 18 bases between. The CDR3 contains 16 residues. Germline values: CDR1 SGHTA, CDR2 FQGTGA. The CDR3 DNA reads TGTGCCAGCAGCTCAGAAAAACAGGGATTCGCAGATACGCAGTATTTT. It codes for CASSSEKQGFADTQYF. Full variable domain (remainder filled in from reference TRBV7-3 and TRBJ2-3): GAGVSQTPSNKVTEKGKYVELRCDPISGHTALYWYRQSLGQGPEFLIYFQGTGAADDSGLPNDRFFAVRPEGSVSTLKIQRTERGDSAVYLCASSSEKQGFADTQYFGPGTRLTVL.

V gene TRBV5-6 combines with J gene TRBJ1-1, with unresolved D. The germline V gene has CDR1 SGHDT and CDR2 YYEEEE. The CDR3 runs 15 residues. Deletions cut 0 bases from V and 1 base from J, with 10 bases between. This CDR3 is CASSLAFQENTEAFF. The CDR3 nucleotides read TGTGCCAGCAGCTTGGCCTTTCAGGAGAACACTGAAGCTTTCTTT.

The rearrangement joins TRBV20-1 to TRBJ2-7; D is undetermined. Trimming took 3 bases from V and 2 from J, leaving 8 bases between them. Germline assignment: CDR1 DFQATT and CDR2 SNEGSKA (reference sequence). This CDR3 region has 12 residues. The CDR3 region has the DNA TGCAGTGCTAGTGATGGAGCCTACGAGCAGTACTTC. It is translated as CSASDGAYEQYF.

The rearrangement links TRBV5-1 to TRBJ2-1; TRBD2 matches at 9 bases. V was clipped by 0 bases and J by 14 bases; unmatched bases: 12. The CDR3 covers 15 residues. Germline values: CDR1 SGHRS, CDR2 YFSETQ. CDR3 nucleotides: TGCGCCAGCAGCTTGGTGGTTGCGGGAGGGGGGGAAAAGTTCTTC. The encoded protein is CASSLVVAGGGEKFF.

This chain connects TRBV11-3 to TRBJ1-3, with TRBD1 matching over 8 bases. The CDR3 is 15 amino acids. Germline V gene data show CDR1 as SGHNT and CDR2 as YENEEA. V gave up 3 bases and J gave up 3 bases; unmatched junction bases: 4. The CDR3 DNA reads TGTGCCAGCAGCTTCAAGACAGGGGATGGAAACACCATATATTTT. This encodes CASSFKTGDGNTIYF.

This clone was seen only a few times. The chain is built from TRBV19 and TRBJ1-5; 7 nucleotides align to TRBD1. The germline V gene has CDR1 LNHDA and CDR2 SQIVND (reference sequence). The CDR3 sequence is 15 residues long. V was pared by 5 bases and J by 6 bases, with 10 bases of the junction left unmatched. CDR3 protein: CASSYRQGYIQPQHF. CDR3 nucleotides: TGTGCCAGTAGTTACCGACAGGGATATATTCAGCCCCAGCATTTT.

This chain uses TRBV7-2 with TRBJ2-5; maybe TRBD1 (5 bases). V lost 3 bases and J lost 5, with 10 bases in between. The CDR3 totals 13 residues. Germline V gene sequence: CDR1 SGHTA, CDR2 FQGNSA. The chain's CDR3 is CASSFQGRETQYF. In DNA, the CDR3 is TGTGCCAGCAGCTTTCAGGGTAGGGAGACCCAGTACTTC.

The V call is TRBV18, the J call TRBJ2-1; the match to TRBD1 covers 8 bases. This CDR3 is built from 16 residues. CDR1 and CDR2 (germline): KGHSH, LQKENI. The V gene end was trimmed by 3 bases and the J gene end by 5 bases; junction bases not matched to a gene: 9. In DNA, the CDR3 is TGTGCCAGCTCACCCCAGGGGGCGACTTGGGACAATGAGCAGTTCTTC. It specifies CASSPQGATWDNEQFF. The entire variable domain, with the rest obtained from reference TRBV18 and TRBJ2-1, is as follows: NAGVMQNPRHLVRRRGQEARLRCSPMKGHSHVYWYRQLPEEGLKFMVYLQKENIIDESGMPKERFSAEFPKEGPSILRIQQVVRGDSAAYFCASSPQGATWDNEQFFGPGTRLTVL.

The gene calls are TRBV6-5 and TRBJ2-3, with D possibly TRBD2 on 6 matching bases. The CDR3 loop spans 15 amino acids. V lost 2 bases, J lost 3 bases, and 12 bases lay in between. The germline V gene has CDR1 MNHEY and CDR2 SVGAGI. CDR3 coding DNA: TGTGCCAGCAGTTACGCGGAGGGCCCAACAGATACGCAGTATTTT. This codes for CASSYAEGPTDTQYF.

The chain employs TRBV28 and TRBJ2-5, with D possibly being TRBD1 (7 bases). Germline V lookup: CDR1 MDHEN, CDR2 SYDVKM. V gave up 3 bases and J gave up 5 bases, with 19 bases separating them. The CDR3 extends over 16 amino acids. For the CDR3, the DNA is TGTGCCAGCAGTTTCGGGGTGGGGGCAGGGGGGGAGACCCAGTACTTC. As protein: CASSFGVGAGGETQYF.

This rearrangement joins TRBV6-5 to TRBJ1-2; 9 positions match TRBD1. CDR1 MNHEY and CDR2 SVGAGI come from the germline V gene. After removal of 5 bases from V and 3 bases from J, the junction contained 4 bases not matched to a gene. The CDR3 extends over 14 amino acids. In nucleotides, the CDR3 is TGTGCCAGCAGTCTAAGACAGGGGGACTATGGCTACACCTTC. Its translation: CASSLRQGDYGYTF.